This T cell receptor beta chain stems from a study of cytomegalovirus exposure and HLA in healthy donors. Regarding the study as a whole: The authors reported that TCR beta sequences could predict HLA-A and HLA-B alleles. These predictions were accurate for most subjects in the first cohort.

Primers: 60 Vbeta forward and 13 Jbeta reverse. The repertoire was sequenced with immunoSEQ multiplex PCR; TCRdb's copy has only in-frame clones and lacks some. The data contain roughly 200,000 clones, approximately 80% of them seen just once; the ten biggest clones take up approximately 0.71%. In this sample, this clone turned up once. Its antigen is unknown. The sample taken for sequencing was PBMCs. The TCR comes from a boy between 2 and 10 years old in good health and CMV-seronegative.

The CDR3 region is CASKGDVSGNTIYF. The CDR3 nucleotides read TGTGCCAGCAAGGGGGATGTCTCTGGAAACACCATATATTTT. The rearrangement joins TRBV2 to TRBJ1-3; tentative D call: TRBD1 (6 bases). The CDR3 is 14 amino acids. CDR1 is SNHLY, CDR2 FYNNEI, per germline. The V end was cut by 7 bases, the J end by 0 bases, with 10 bases between.